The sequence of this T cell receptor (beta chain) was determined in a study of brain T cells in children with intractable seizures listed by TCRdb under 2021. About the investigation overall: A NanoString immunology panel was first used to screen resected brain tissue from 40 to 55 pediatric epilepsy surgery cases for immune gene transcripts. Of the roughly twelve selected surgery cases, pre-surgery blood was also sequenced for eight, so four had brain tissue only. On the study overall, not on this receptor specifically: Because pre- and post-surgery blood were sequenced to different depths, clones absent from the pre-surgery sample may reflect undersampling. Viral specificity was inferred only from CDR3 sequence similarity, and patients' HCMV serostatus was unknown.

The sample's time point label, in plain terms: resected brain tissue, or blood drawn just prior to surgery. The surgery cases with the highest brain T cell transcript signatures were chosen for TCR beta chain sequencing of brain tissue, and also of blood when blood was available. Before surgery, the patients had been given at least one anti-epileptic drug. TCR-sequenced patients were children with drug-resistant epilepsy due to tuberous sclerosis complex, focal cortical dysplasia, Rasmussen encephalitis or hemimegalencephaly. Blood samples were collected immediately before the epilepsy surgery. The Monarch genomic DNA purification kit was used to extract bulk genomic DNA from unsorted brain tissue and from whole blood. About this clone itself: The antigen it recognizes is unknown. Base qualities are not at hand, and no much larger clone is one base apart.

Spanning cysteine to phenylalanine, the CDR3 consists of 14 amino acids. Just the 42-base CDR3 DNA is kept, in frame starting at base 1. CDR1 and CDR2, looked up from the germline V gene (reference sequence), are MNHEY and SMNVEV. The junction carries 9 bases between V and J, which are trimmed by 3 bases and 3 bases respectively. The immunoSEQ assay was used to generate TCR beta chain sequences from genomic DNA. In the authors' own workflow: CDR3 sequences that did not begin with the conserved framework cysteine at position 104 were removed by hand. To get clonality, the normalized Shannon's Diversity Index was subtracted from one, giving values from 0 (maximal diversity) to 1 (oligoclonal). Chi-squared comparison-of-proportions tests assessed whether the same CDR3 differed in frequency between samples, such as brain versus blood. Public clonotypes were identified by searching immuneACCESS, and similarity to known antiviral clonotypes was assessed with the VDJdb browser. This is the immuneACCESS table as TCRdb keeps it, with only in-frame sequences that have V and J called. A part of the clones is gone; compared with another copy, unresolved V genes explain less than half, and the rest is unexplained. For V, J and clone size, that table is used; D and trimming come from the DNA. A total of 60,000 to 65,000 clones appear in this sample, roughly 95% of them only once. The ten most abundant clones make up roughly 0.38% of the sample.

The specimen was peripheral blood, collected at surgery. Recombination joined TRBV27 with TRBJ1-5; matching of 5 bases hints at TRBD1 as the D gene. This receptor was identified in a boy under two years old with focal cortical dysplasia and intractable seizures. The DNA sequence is TGTGCCAGCAGTTTCCAGGGTTTCAATCAGCCCCAGCATTTT. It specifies CASSFQGFNQPQHF.